This paragraph covers one T cell receptor (beta chain) sequence. TCRdb itself ran the RT-PCR reads through MiXCR, one entry per CDR3 protein. The table includes 400,000 to 500,000 distinct CDR3 sequences, approximately 16% detected once. The record originates from a study of patients and donors after allogeneic stem cell transplantation. V lost 1 base, J lost 1 base, and 13 bases lay in between. Germline V CDR1 and CDR2: SGHTA, FQGNSA. The CDR3 loop spans 16 amino acids. The clonotype was recovered from a human donor who was either an allogeneic HSCT recipient or a stem cell or donor lymphocyte infusion donor (not recorded which). It is not recorded whose cells these are; they may come from a transplant donor. The J gene is TRBJ1-1, the V gene TRBV7-2; maybe TRBD1 (5 bases). Sequencing was done on a sample of blood, either unsorted or a sorted T cell fraction (not recorded which). CDR3 sequence reads: CASSLVSGARNTEAFF. DNA of the CDR3: TGTGCCAGCAGCTTAGTGTCCGGGGCCCGGAACACTGAAGCTTTCTTT.